The clone carrying this T cell receptor (beta chain) was picked up a small number of times. Antigen unknown. This sample was taken from a study of CD8+ T cells in alopecia areata. Across the whole study: Percent affected scalp area, the SALT score, rated treated patients' severity. Regarding the study as a whole: With just one nonresponder, it is still uncertain whether baseline CD8+ expansion relates to response.

Isolated RNA was reverse transcribed into cDNA used as the sequencing template. Repertoires were generated with immunoSEQ multiplex PCR, while TCRdb's copy carries only in-frame clones and drops some. The sample includes about 220,000 clones, about 57% of them seen just once. V dropped 7 bases and J dropped 5 bases, with 17 bases sitting between them. The germline V gene encodes CDR1 SEHNR and CDR2 FQNEAQ (reference sequence). The CDR3 covers 14 residues. Regarding treatment: oral pan-JAK inhibitor, 5-10 mg twice daily. This specimen was CD4+ T cells sorted from blood, taken at week 4, from a patient treated with tofacitinib. The chain carries TRBV7-9 and TRBJ2-5; D is undetermined. The receptor's source is a human donor with alopecia areata. This CDR3 is CASTTRGGRETQYF. The CDR3 DNA follows: TGTGCCAGCACCACCCGTGGCGGTCGGGAGACCCAGTACTTC.